Each of the 21 T cell receptor beta chains below was sequenced from the same sample in a study of cytomegalovirus exposure and HLA in healthy donors. Measured with immunoSEQ multiplex PCR; TCRdb has only the in-frame clones, and not every one. The top ten clones hold approximately 5.4% of a sample with about 64,000 clones, 95% of them seen once. Sequencing used PBMCs. Receptors originate from a woman between 18 and 30 years old in good health and CMV-seropositive.

This chain joins TRBV28 and TRBJ2-1, with a possible D match to TRBD1 (6 bases). Germline assignment: CDR1 MDHEN and CDR2 SYDVKM. V was shortened by 5 bases and J by 7 bases, with 6 bases between the two germline ends. The CDR3 has 11 residues. The CDR3 loop is CASSQGNEQFF. The CDR3 region has the DNA TGTGCCAGCAGTCAGGGGAATGAGCAGTTCTTC.

The V call is TRBV5-6, the J call TRBJ2-7, with 9 positions matching TRBD1. CDR3 size: 16 residues. Germline CDR1 reads SGHDT; CDR2 reads YYEEEE. The V gene end was trimmed by 4 bases and the J gene end by 1 base; junction bases not matched to a gene: 9. The CDR3 spells CASSPVGQGRSYEQYF. CDR3 DNA: TGTGCCAGCAGCCCCGTCGGACAGGGGAGGTCCTACGAGCAGTACTTC.

The genes are TRBV2 and TRBJ2-7; D is possibly TRBD2 (6 bases). This CDR3 comprises 12 residues. Germline V CDR1 and CDR2: SNHLY, FYNNEI. The V end lost 6 bases, the J end lost 3 bases, and 9 bases lay between the germline ends. CDR3 bases: TGTGCCAGCAGGCAGGGACTCTACGAGCAGTACTTC. Translation: CASRQGLYEQYF.

CDR3 in amino acids: CSVDGPGGNRGYTF. The CDR3, as DNA: TGCAGCGTTGATGGTCCAGGGGGCAACCGCGGCTACACCTTC. The chain joins TRBV29-1 to TRBJ1-2, with 8 bases fitting TRBD1. V lost 3 bases to trimming and J lost 8 bases; unmatched junction nucleotides: 11. Germline CDR1 and CDR2: SQVTM and ANQGSEA. The CDR3 contains 14 residues. The full variable domain, its missing parts supplied by reference TRBV29-1 and TRBJ1-2, is SAVISQKPSRDICQRGTSLTIQCQVDSQVTMMFWYRQQPGQSLTLIATANQGSEATYESGFVIDKFPISRPNLTFSTLTVSNMSPEDSSIYLCSVDGPGGNRGYTFGSGTRLTVV.

This rearrangement joins TRBV27 to TRBJ2-1; 10 nucleotides align to TRBD2. CDR3 size: 16 residues. Germline CDR1 MNHEY, CDR2 SMNVEV (reference sequence). The trim removed 7 bases at V and 4 bases at J, leaving 10 bases unmatched. CDR3 DNA: TGTGCCAGCAAACTAGCGGGACGGATGCCGTACAATGAGCAGTTCTTC. This gives the protein CASKLAGRMPYNEQFF.

CDR3 protein: CASSVGQPGYGYTF. DNA of the CDR3: TGCGCCAGCAGCGTAGGACAGCCGGGCTATGGCTACACCTTC. The rearrangement uses TRBV5-1 and TRBJ1-2; perhaps TRBD1 as D (6 bases). CDR1 is SGHRS and CDR2 is YFSETQ in the germline V gene. The CDR3 length is 14 residues. The V gene lost 4 bases and the J gene lost 4 bases, with 14 bases spanning the gap.

The chain links TRBV18 to TRBJ1-1; unclear D gene. CDR3 length equals 12 residues. Trimming took off 3 bases at V and 1 base at J, with 3 bases between the two ends. CDR1 and CDR2 from the germline V gene are KGHSH and LQKENI. CDR3 DNA: TGTGCCAGCTCACCGGCGAACACTGAAGCTTTCTTT. It is translated as CASSPANTEAFF. Full variable domain (rest looked up from reference TRBV18 and TRBJ1-1): NAGVMQNPRHLVRRRGQEARLRCSPMKGHSHVYWYRQLPEEGLKFMVYLQKENIIDESGMPKERFSAEFPKEGPSILRIQQVVRGDSAAYFCASSPANTEAFFGQGTRLTVV.

In DNA form, the CDR3 reads TGTGCCAGCAGCTCTGATTCCGGCGGGAGAGCCTACGAGCAGTACTTC. Protein: CASSSDSGGRAYEQYF. The rearrangement uses TRBV28 and TRBJ2-7, with TRBD2 identical over 7 bases. The ends lost 6 bases at V and 2 bases at J; junction bases unmatched: 13. CDR1 MDHEN and CDR2 SYDVKM come from the germline V gene. This CDR3 spans 16 amino acids.

V is TRBV18 and J is TRBJ2-7; a weak D match, TRBD2 (6 bases). This CDR3 has 15 residues. The V and J ends lost 3 bases and 2 bases respectively, with 14 bases between them. Germline V gene data show CDR1 as KGHSH and CDR2 as LQKENI. The CDR3 DNA reads as TGTGCCAGCTCACCTAATCGGGGGTCCGCCTACGAGCAGTACTTC. Translation gives CASSPNRGSAYEQYF.

V usage is TRBV27 and J usage is TRBJ2-3; D ambiguous. Germline loops: CDR1 MNHEY, CDR2 SMNVEV (reference sequence). Trimming cost V 4 bases and J 3 bases, with 8 bases left between them. This CDR3 spans 13 amino acids. The CDR3 region is CASSYSRTDTQYF. In DNA, the CDR3 is TGTGCCAGCAGTTATTCTAGAACAGATACGCAGTATTTT.

This chain connects TRBV5-1 to TRBJ2-7; 8 bases line up with TRBD2. The CDR3 runs to 15 residues. Germline CDR1 and CDR2: SGHRS and YFSETQ. Losses at the gene ends were 0 bases for V and 5 bases for J; bases not matched to a gene: 7. CDR3 region: CASSLDVAGRNEQYF. Here the CDR3 DNA reads TGCGCCAGCAGCTTGGATGTAGCGGGACGGAACGAGCAGTACTTC.

The rearrangement uses TRBV9 and TRBJ1-3, with D tentatively TRBD1 (5 bases). V was shortened by 0 bases and J by 4 bases, with 5 bases between the two germline ends. CDR3 length equals 13 residues. Per germline, CDR1 SGDLS and CDR2 YYNGEE. CDR3 in amino acids: CASSVGTGNTIYF. CDR3 nucleotides: TGTGCCAGCAGCGTAGGGACAGGAAACACCATATATTTT.

This chain links TRBV5-1 with TRBJ2-5, with unresolved D. The CDR3 covers 16 residues. The germline gives CDR1 SGHRS, CDR2 YFSETQ. V was cut by 0 bases and J by 2 bases, with 14 bases left in between. The CDR3, as DNA: TGCGCCAGCAGCTTGGGGGCAGAAACCCTACAAGAGACCCAGTACTTC. It encodes CASSLGAETLQETQYF.

Comments on this clone: The junction departs from germline at one end; a sequencing error may be responsible. The chain joins TRBV6-6 to TRBJ2-1; 7 nucleotides agree with TRBD2. The V gene's germline CDR1 is MNHNY and CDR2 SVGAGI (reference sequence). CDR3 length equals 15 residues. The CDR3 region has the DNA TGTACCAGCAGTTACTCGACTGGACTAGTCGATGAGCAGTTCTTC. As protein: CTSSYSTGLVDEQFF.

This sequence joins TRBV18 and TRBJ2-7; perhaps TRBD1 as D (5 bases). Per the germline V gene, CDR1 is KGHSH and CDR2 is LQKENI. CDR3 length: 13 amino acids. Trimming pared 4 bases from V and 5 bases from J, leaving 12 bases between. The CDR3 reads CASSLRQPHEQYF. CDR3 DNA: TGTGCCAGCTCACTACGACAGCCCCACGAGCAGTACTTC.

This chain joins TRBV7-9 and TRBJ1-4, with D possibly being TRBD1 (5 bases). Trimming shortened V by 3 bases and J by 0 bases, and 17 bases separated the two germline ends. Per the germline V gene, CDR1 is SEHNR and CDR2 is FQNEAQ (reference sequence). This CDR3 has 18 amino acids. CDR3 in DNA: TGTGCCAGCAGCTTGGGCCTCACAGGAGTCTCAACTAATGAAAAACTGTTTTTT. Protein: CASSLGLTGVSTNEKLFF.

The chain has TRBV27 and TRBJ2-5; D not resolved. V shed 8 bases and J shed 2 bases, with 12 bases lying between them. The CDR3 contains 13 residues. The germline V gene has CDR1 MNHEY and CDR2 SMNVEV (reference sequence). The CDR3 loop is CASFQDEQETQYF. CDR3 nucleotides: TGTGCCAGCTTTCAGGATGAACAAGAGACCCAGTACTTC.

The rearrangement links TRBV20-1 to TRBJ2-7, with D perhaps matching TRBD2 (5 bases). Germline values: CDR1 DFQATT, CDR2 SNEGSKA (reference sequence). The CDR3 loop spans 11 amino acids. V lost 3 bases to trimming and J lost 11 bases, with 14 bases between them. In nucleotides, the CDR3 is TGCAGTGCTAGCTCACCGGGGAGAAAGTACTTC. Translation gives CSASSPGRKYF.

The rearrangement joins TRBV7-9 to TRBJ2-7; 7 bases are a match to TRBD2. Germline CDR1 and CDR2: SEHNR and FQNEAQ (reference sequence). This CDR3 is 15 amino acids long. V lost 6 bases to trimming and J lost 2 bases; unmatched junction nucleotides: 10. CDR3 bases: TGTGCCAGCAGGCCGTGGGAGGGGCTAGCCTACGAGCAGTACTTC. Encoded protein: CASRPWEGLAYEQYF.

The chain combines TRBV28 with TRBJ2-1; D gene unclear. V gave up 1 base and J gave up 2 bases, with 3 bases separating them. Germline loops: CDR1 MDHEN, CDR2 SYDVKM. CDR3 size: 13 residues. The DNA of the CDR3 is TGTGCCAGCAGTTTATCCGCCTACAATGAGCAGTTCTTC. This translates into CASSLSAYNEQFF.

In its sample, this clone was seen once. V and J are TRBV27 and TRBJ2-1; D is uncertain. Germline lookup yields CDR1 MNHEY and CDR2 SMNVEV (reference sequence). The CDR3 runs 15 residues. V was pared by 6 bases and J by 8 bases, with 20 bases between. CDR3 sequence (DNA): TGTGCCAGCAGCTTGCGGCTAGACGGTGGTTATGAGCAGTTCTTC. Translation gives CASSLRLDGGYEQFF.